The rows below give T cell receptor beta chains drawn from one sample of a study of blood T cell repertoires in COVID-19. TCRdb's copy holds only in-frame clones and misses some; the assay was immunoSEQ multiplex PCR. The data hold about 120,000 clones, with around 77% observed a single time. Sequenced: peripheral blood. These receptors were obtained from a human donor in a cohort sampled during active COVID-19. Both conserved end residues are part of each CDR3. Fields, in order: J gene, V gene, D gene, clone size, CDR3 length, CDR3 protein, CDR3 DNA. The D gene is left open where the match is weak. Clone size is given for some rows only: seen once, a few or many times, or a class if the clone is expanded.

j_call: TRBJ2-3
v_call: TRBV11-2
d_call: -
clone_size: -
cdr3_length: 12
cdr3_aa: CASSPRGDTQYF
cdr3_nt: TGTGCCAGCAGCCCCCGAGGGGATACGCAGTATTTT

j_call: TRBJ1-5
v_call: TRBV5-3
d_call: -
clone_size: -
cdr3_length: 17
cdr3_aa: CARSLQGPLGGNQPQHF
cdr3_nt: TGTGCCAGAAGCTTGCAGGGGCCCCTGGGGGGCAATCAGCCCCAGCATTTT

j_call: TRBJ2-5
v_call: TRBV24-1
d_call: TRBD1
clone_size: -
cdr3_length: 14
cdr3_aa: CATSDRQGRETQYF
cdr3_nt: TGTGCCACCAGTGATCGACAGGGGAGGGAGACCCAGTACTTC

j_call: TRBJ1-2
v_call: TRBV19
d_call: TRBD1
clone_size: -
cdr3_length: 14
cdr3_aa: CASWAGGEDYGYTF
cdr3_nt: TGTGCCAGCTGGGCAGGGGGCGAGGACTATGGCTACACCTTC

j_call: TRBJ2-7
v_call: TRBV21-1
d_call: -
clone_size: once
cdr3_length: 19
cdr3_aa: CASSNNKSRDRENSYEQYF
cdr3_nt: TGTGCCAGCAGCAATAATAAGAGCAGAGACAGGGAGAACTCCTACGAGCAGTACTTC

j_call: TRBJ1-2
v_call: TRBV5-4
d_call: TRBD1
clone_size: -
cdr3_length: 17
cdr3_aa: CASSLVVGQGLDLGYTF
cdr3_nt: TGTGCCAGCAGCTTGGTTGTTGGACAGGGGTTAGATTTAGGCTACACCTTC

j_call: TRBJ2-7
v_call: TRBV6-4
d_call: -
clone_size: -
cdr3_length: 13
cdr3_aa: CASSDSTTGEQYF
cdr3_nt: TGTGCCAGCAGTGACTCGACGACGGGGGAGCAGTACTTC

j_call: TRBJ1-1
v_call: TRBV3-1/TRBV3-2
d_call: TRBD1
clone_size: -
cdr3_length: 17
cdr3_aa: CASSQTTGGMGRTEAFF
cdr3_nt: TGTGCCAGCAGCCAGACGACAGGGGGTATGGGGAGAACTGAAGCTTTCTTT

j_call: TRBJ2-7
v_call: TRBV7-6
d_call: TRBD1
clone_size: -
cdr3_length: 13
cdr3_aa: CASSLRTGVEQYF
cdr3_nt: TGTGCCAGCAGCCTCCGGACAGGGGTCGAGCAGTACTTC

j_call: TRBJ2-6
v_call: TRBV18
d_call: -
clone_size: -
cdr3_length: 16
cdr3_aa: CASSEDSYSGANVLTF
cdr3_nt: TGTGCCAGCTCAGAAGACAGCTACTCTGGGGCCAACGTCCTGACTTTC

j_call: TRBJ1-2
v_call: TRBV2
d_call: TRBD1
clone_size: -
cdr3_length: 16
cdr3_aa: CASRAGPGQATYGYTF
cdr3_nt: TGTGCCAGCAGGGCGGGACCGGGACAGGCGACCTATGGCTACACCTTC

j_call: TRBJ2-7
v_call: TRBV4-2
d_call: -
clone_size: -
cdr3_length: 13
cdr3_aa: CASSQVGADEQYF
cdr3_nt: TGTGCCAGCAGCCAAGTGGGTGCGGACGAGCAGTACTTC

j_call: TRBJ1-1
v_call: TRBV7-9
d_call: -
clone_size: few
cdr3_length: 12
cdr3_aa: CASSLGSTEAFF
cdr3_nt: TGTGCCAGCAGCTTAGGCAGCACTGAAGCTTTCTTT

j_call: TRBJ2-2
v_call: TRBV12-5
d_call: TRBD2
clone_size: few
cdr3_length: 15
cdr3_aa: CASGMSGSYTGELFF
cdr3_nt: TGTGCTAGTGGTATGAGCGGGAGTTATACCGGGGAGCTGTTTTTT

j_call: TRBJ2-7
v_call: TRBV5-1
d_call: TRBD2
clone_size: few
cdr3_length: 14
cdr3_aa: CASSLAGSSYEQYF
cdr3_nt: TGCGCCAGCAGCCTAGCGGGGAGCTCCTACGAGCAGTACTTC

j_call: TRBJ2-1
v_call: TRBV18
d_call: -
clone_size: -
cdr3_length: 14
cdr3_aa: CASSPPAGGDEQFF
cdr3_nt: TGTGCCAGCTCACCACCGGCTGGGGGCGATGAGCAGTTCTTC

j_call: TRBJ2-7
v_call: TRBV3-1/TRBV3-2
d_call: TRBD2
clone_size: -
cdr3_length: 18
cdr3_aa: CASSQGTSGRSISYEQYF
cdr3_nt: TGTGCCAGCAGCCAAGGAACTAGCGGGAGAAGCATATCCTACGAGCAGTACTTC

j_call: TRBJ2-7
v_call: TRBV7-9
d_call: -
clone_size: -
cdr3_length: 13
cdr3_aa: CASSIRDNYEQYF
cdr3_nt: TGTGCCAGCAGCATCCGGGACAACTACGAGCAGTACTTC

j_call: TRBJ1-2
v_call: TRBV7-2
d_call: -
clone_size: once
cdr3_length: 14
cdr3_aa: CASSLAGSNYGYTF
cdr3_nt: TGTGCCAGCAGCTTAGCGGGGAGTAACTATGGCTACACCTTC

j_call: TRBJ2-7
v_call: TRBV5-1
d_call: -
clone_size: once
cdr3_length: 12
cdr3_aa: CASSLSAGEQYF
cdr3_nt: TGCGCCAGCAGCTTGTCGGCAGGCGAGCAGTACTTC

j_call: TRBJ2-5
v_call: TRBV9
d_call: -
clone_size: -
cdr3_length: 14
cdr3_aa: CASSPGTRWETQYF
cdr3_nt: TGTGCCAGCAGCCCCGGGACAAGGTGGGAGACCCAGTACTTC

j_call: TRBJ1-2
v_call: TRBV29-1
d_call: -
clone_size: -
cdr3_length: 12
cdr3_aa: CSVEKGGDGYTF
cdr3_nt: TGCAGCGTTGAAAAAGGGGGGGACGGCTACACCTTC

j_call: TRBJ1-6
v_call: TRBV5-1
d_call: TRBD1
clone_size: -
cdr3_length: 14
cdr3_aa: CASSPGQGYSPLHF
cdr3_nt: TGCGCCAGCAGCCCGGGACAGGGGTATTCACCCCTCCACTTT

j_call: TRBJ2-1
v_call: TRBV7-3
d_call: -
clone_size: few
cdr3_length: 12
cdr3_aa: CASSLSGDEQFF
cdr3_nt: TGTGCCAGCAGCTTATCGGGTGATGAGCAGTTCTTC

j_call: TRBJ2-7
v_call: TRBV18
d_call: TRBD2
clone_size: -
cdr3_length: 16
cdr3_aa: CASSPAGGSGGYEQYF
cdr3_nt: TGTGCCAGCTCACCGGCCGGAGGTAGCGGGGGGTACGAGCAGTACTTC

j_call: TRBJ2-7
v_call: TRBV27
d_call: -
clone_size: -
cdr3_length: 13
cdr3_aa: CASSLAEGYEQYF
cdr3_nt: TGTGCCAGCAGTTTAGCGGAGGGGTACGAGCAGTACTTC

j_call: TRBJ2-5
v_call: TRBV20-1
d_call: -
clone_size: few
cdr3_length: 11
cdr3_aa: CSVAVQETQYF
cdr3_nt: TGCAGTGTGGCAGTACAAGAGACCCAGTACTTC